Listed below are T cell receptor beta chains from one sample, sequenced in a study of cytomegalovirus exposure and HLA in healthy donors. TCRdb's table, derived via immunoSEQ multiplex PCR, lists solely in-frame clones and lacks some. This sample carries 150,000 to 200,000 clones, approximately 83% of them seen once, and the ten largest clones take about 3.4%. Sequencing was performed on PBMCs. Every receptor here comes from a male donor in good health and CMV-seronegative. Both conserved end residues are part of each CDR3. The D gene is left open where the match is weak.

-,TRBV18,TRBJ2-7,CASSLVTGSHEDEQYF
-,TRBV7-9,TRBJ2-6,CASTRAGANVLTF
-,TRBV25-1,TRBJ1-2,CASIPAGRGGYGYTF
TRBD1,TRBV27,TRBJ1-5,CASSSKQGIGSNQPQHF
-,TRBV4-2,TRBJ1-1,CASSQGILGSVNTEAFF
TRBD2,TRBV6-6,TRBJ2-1,CASSPGAGEFF
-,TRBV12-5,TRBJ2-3,CASGFSGQGTDTQYF
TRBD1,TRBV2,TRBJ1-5,CASSGVGTGQRFYSNQPQHF
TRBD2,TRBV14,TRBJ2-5,CASSQTSGRARETQYF
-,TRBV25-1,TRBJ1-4,CASSESWGTGGEKLFF
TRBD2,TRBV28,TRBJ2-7,CASSPSEIAGDEQYF
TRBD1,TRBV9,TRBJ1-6,CASSARGPRSPLHF
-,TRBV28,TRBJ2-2,CASSLRRGTGELFF
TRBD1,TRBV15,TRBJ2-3,CATSRAVGQGTSAQYF
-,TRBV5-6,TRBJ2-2,CASSGGTFNTGELFF